The present T cell receptor (beta chain) was sequenced within a study of T cell changes during pregnancy in multiple sclerosis. Libraries were prepared by immunoSEQ multiplex PCR; TCRdb keeps only in-frame clonotypes and omits some of them. Counted here are around 70,000 clones, 92% occurring once; the ten biggest clones make up roughly 3.7%. The CDR3 consists of 15 residues. From germline, CDR1 is MNHNY and CDR2 SVGAGI (reference sequence). The V gene lost 1 base and the J gene lost 2 bases, with 11 bases spanning the gap. The TCR originated in a female donor in good health, enrolled as a control in a pregnancy study. The chain links TRBV6-6 to TRBJ1-1, with a possible D match to TRBD1 (6 bases). The sample here was peripheral blood, taken after pregnancy. CDR3 sequence: CASSYYVTGNTEAFF. The CDR3 DNA reads as TGTGCCAGCAGTTACTATGTGACAGGAAACACTGAAGCTTTCTTT.